This record covers a single T cell receptor beta chain. It has no known antigen specificity. No quality values exist for individual bases; no much larger clone is one base distant. Via the germline V gene, CDR1 is SGHTS and CDR2 YDEGEE. The V and J ends are trimmed by 4 bases and 2 bases, leaving 19 bases between them. The CDR3 runs 17 residues from the cysteine to the phenylalanine. Kept here is only the CDR3 DNA, which spans 51 bases and is read in frame from base 1. Interpreted using the paper, the treatment or condition label stands for: 19 received Ad26.COV2.S at low or high dose, single or two shots; 5 received placebo; per-sample allocation not given. For vaccine and placebo recipients, the sequenced repertoires came from samples collected on day 63 after the first injection. In Cohort 1b, around 23 adults aged 18-55 years were enrolled at a single site in Boston, USA, between 29 July and 7 August 2020. Ad26.COV2.S was a replication-incompetent adenovirus type 26 vector that expressed a prefusion-stabilized SARS-CoV-2 spike protein derived from the original Wuhan strain.

The source of the sample is a study of Ad26.COV2.S vaccination and SARS-CoV-2 variants (dated by TCRdb to about 2021). In the study overall: Vaccine-arm donors were drawn from COV1001, a multicentre, randomized, double-blind, placebo-controlled phase I-IIa trial of Ad26.COV2.S in healthy adults. The specificity and breadth of SARS-CoV-2-reactive T cell receptors after Ad26.COV2.S vaccination were assessed by TCRbeta repertoire sequencing. Ad26.COV2.S was given intramuscularly at 5x10^10 or 1x10^11 viral particles, as a single shot or as two shots 56 days apart. Blinding of investigators to trial group allocation was maintained during experiments and outcome assessment. Trial participants were randomized into five groups of five: low-dose or high-dose Ad26.COV2.S given once or twice, or placebo on both occasions. The TCR-sequenced set comprised roughly 30 samples: around 20 Ad26.COV2.S vaccine recipients, 5 placebo recipients and 8 SARS-CoV-2 convalescent individuals. What the study reported, not specific to this receptor: After vaccination, spike-specific CD8+ and CD4+ T cell responses were reported to show substantial breadth. The study lacked the statistical power to compare responses across vaccine doses or regimens. Comparable non-spike TCR breadth was observed between vaccine and placebo recipients, consistent with only spike being contained in the vaccine. According to the authors, total T cell responses may have been underestimated by the TCR breadth and depth analyses. Compared with placebo recipients, Ad26.COV2.S recipients showed higher spike-specific TCR breadth (P = 0.0014).

The immunoSEQ Assay was the method used to sequence TCRbeta CDR3 regions. After extraction, genomic DNA underwent amplification by bias-controlled multiplex PCR, followed by high-throughput sequencing. The authors' analysis ran thus. To quantify the absolute abundance of every unique TCRbeta CDR3 region, sequences were collapsed and filtered. Usable DNA was measured by amplifying reference genes present in all nucleated cells, and TCRbeta template counts were normalized to that usable DNA to estimate T cell fraction. Repertoire TCRs were annotated as SARS-CoV-2-specific when V gene, CDR3 amino acid sequence and J gene were exactly matched to a known reactive TCR set. MIRA supplied the reference SARS-CoV-2 TCR set, which was filtered for enrichment in COVID-19-positive ImmuneCODE repertoires so that public or cross-reactive TCRs were removed. Using the MIRA antigens, annotated TCRs were further analysed by specific ORF or by position within an ORF. Depth was the summed frequency of annotated unique rearrangements, while breadth was defined as annotated unique rearrangements over total unique productive rearrangements. Two-sided Wilcoxon rank-sum tests were used to compare TCR breadth between groups. The clones in this table, taken by TCRdb from immuneACCESS, are in-frame only. Not every clone is retained; where verified, under half of the shortfall comes from an unresolved V gene, and the cause of the rest is unknown. V, J and clone size are those of that table, while D and trimming were read from the DNA. The sample table lists some 520,000 clones, approximately 88% of them with a count of one. In total, the top ten clones hold 13% of the sample.

This TCR derives from a person between 18 and 59 years old who received the Ad26.COV2.S COVID-19 vaccine or a placebo. Sequenced material: peripheral blood, taken in a trial of Ad26.COV2.S vaccine versus placebo. The rearrangement combines TRBV5-8 with TRBJ1-5, with the D gene call left open. The CDR3 protein: CASSLIFMARGNQPQHF. The bases are TGTGCCAGCAGCCTCATCTTCATGGCTCGGGGCAATCAGCCCCAGCATTTT. The CDR3 plus the reference TRBV5-8 and TRBJ1-5 genes for the other parts give the full variable domain: EAGVTQSPTHLIKTRGQQATLRCSPISGHTSVYWYQQALGLGLQFLLWYDEGEERNRGNFPPRFSGRQFPNYSSELNVNALELEDSALYLCASSLIFMARGNQPQHFGDGTRLSIL.